This T cell receptor (beta chain) came from a study of early T cells in non-severe SARS-CoV-2 infection. The wider study: The authors sequenced bulk RNA from unsorted whole blood, leaving chains unpaired.

TCRdb analysed the 5' RACE reads with MiXCR anew, one entry per CDR3 protein. Of 84,000 or so distinct CDR3 sequences listed, 11% to 15% were seen once; the top ten hold approximately 10%. The receptor comes from an adult who was a healthcare worker with PCR-confirmed SARS-CoV-2 infection or an uninfected control (not recorded which). Material: whole blood.

The CDR3: CATSAGVFYEQYF. Here the CDR3 DNA reads TGTGCCACCAGCGCGGGGGTTTTCTACGAGCAGTACTTC. This rearrangement joins TRBV15 to TRBJ2-7; 7 bases agree with TRBD2. The CDR3 contains 13 residues. J gave up 3 bases and V 5 bases, and 4 bases lay outside the gene matches. Looked up from germline, CDR1 is LNHNV and CDR2 is YYDKDF (reference sequence).